This paragraph covers one TCR beta chain sequence. What this receptor recognizes is not known. Base qualities were left out, and no much larger clone turns up one base away. The germline V gene (reference sequence) yields LNHDA for CDR1 and SQIVND for CDR2. Its CDR3 holds 17 amino acids, cysteine through phenylalanine. The retained sequence is limited to the CDR3, 51 bases, with the frame set at the first base. Here V drops 3 bases and J drops 0 bases, and the junction holds 8 bases not matched to any gene. Each collaborating institution followed its own protocols to collect whole blood in K2EDTA tubes. For TCRbeta analysis, collaborator samples were shipped as frozen whole blood, as isolated PBMCs, or as DNA extracted from either sample type. The data stem from a study of blood T cell repertoires in COVID-19 (dated by TCRdb to 2020 to 2022). Regarding the study in general: The collaborator samples originated in the United States, Italy and Spain and spanned the acute and convalescent phases of COVID-19. Deeply sampled blood TCRbeta repertoires from subjects exposed to, actively infected with, or recovered from COVID-19 were included in the dataset. A de-identified subject ID, COVID-19 status, age in years and sex were almost always included in the sample metadata. The repertoires were released in a freely available public database intended as a resource for research on the immune response to SARS-CoV-2. Where available, HLA class I and class II types were obtained from metadata supplied by the sample provider rather than from assay-based typing. The samples were drawn from two sources: the first 160 participants of the ongoing ImmuneRACE study, and 1,000 to 1,500 subjects contributed by 6 global collaborators. The material from the prospective study consisted of cDNA or gDNA derived from T cells, B-cell-depleted T cells, or PBMCs.

The immunoSEQ Assay, a bias-controlled multiplex PCR, was used to amplify TCRbeta CDR3 regions from genomic DNA. The study's own analysis went as follows. Within the assay, amplification of reference gene primers was used to estimate how many nucleated cells each sample contained. To quantify the absolute abundance of each unique TCRbeta CDR3 rearrangement, sequence reads were collapsed and filtered. For each sample, productive Simpson clonality was calculated as the square root of Simpson's diversity index across productive rearrangements. TCRdb holds this immuneACCESS table with in-frame rearrangements only. Some clones are missing; in checked studies, unresolved V genes explain under half, and the rest has no known cause. Clone size and the V and J calls come from that table; the DNA yielded D and trimming. The sample contains about 100,000 clones, around 84% of them found a single time. Around 1.9% of the sample comes from the top ten.

Overall results and qualifications from the work: The quantity of clinical and demographic metadata differed by source and by participant and was supplied without curation.

In this chain, TRBV19 is recombined with TRBJ2-3; 8 junctional bases match TRBD1. The TCR was taken from a woman aged 65 to 85 with active or convalescent COVID-19. The sample consisted of peripheral blood. The bases are TGTGCCAGTAGTATGGAGTCAGGGGGCGCGAGCACAGATACGCAGTATTTT. Protein translation: CASSMESGGASTDTQYF.